These 10 T cell receptor beta chains were all obtained from the same sample, sequenced in a study of T cells in Graves' hyperthyroidism and ophthalmopathy. From RNA transcripts, TCR beta CDR3 regions were amplified. Primed by the HTBI set, a first-round RT-PCR was run on the TCR CDR3. Via MiXCR, TCRdb re-called the multiplex PCR reads, giving one row per CDR3 protein. The table includes approximately 300,000 distinct CDR3 sequences, about 18% detected once. Sequencing input: blood. These receptors originate from a woman in her sixties or seventies with Graves' ophthalmopathy.

This clonotype was seen repeatedly, ten times or more. V is TRBV29-1 and J is TRBJ2-5; a possible D gene is TRBD2 (5 bases). CDR1 and CDR2 from the germline V gene are SQVTM and ANQGSEA. Between the trimmed V and J ends, which lost 6 bases and 7 bases, there was a span of 18 bases. This CDR3 spans 13 amino acids. The CDR3 loop reads CSVLPPGLVTQYF. In nucleotides, the CDR3 is TGCAGCGTACTACCTCCGGGATTGGTGACCCAGTACTTC.

The chain joins TRBV6-1 to TRBJ2-4; D uncertain. The germline CDR1 and CDR2 sequences are MNHNS and SASEGT. The length of the CDR3 is 13 residues. V dropped 8 bases and J dropped 3 bases, with 11 bases sitting between them. Here the CDR3 DNA reads TGTGCCAGCCTCTACATCGGCAAAAACATTCAGTACTTC. It encodes CASLYIGKNIQYF.

This clonotype was seen repeatedly, ten times or more. The chain is built from TRBV2 and TRBJ1-1; D gene uncertain. CDR3 length: 14 amino acids. Deletions cut 3 bases from V and 0 bases from J, with 8 bases between. Per the germline V gene, CDR1 is SNHLY and CDR2 is FYNNEI. In nucleotides, the CDR3 is TGTGCCAGCAGTGACGAGGCCTTGAACACTGAAGCTTTCTTT. The encoded protein is CASSDEALNTEAFF. The entire variable domain, with the rest obtained from reference TRBV2 and TRBJ1-1, is as follows: EPEVTQTPSHQVTQMGQEVILRCVPISNHLYFYWYRQILGQKVEFLVSFYNNEISEKSEIFDDQFSVERPDGSNFTLKIRSTKLEDSAMYFCASSDEALNTEAFFGQGTRLTVV.

This clonotype was seen many times. In DNA, the CDR3 is TGTGCCAGCACTATCAGGGACACCGGGGAGCTGTTTTTT. Translated: CASTIRDTGELFF. V is TRBV12-3 or TRBV12-4 and J is TRBJ2-2; possible D gene TRBD1, 5 bases. The CDR3 runs 13 residues. V was pared by 7 bases and J by 3 bases, with 9 bases between.

The sample holds a few counts of this clonotype. V is TRBV7-9 and J is TRBJ2-7, with 7 bases matching TRBD1. V trimming: 2 bases; J trimming: 1 base; junction bases outside the gene matches: 11. The germline gives CDR1 SEHNR, CDR2 FQNEAQ (reference sequence). This CDR3 region has 17 residues. Written as DNA, the CDR3 is TGTGCCAGCAGCTTAATACCGACGGGACAGACTTCCTACGAGCAGTACTTC. This translates into CASSLIPTGQTSYEQYF.

This clonotype showed up just a few times. CDR3 amino acids: CASSPRRGANYGYTF. The CDR3 DNA sequence: TGTGCCAGCAGCCCCCGGAGGGGCGCTAACTATGGCTACACCTTC. J is TRBJ1-2 and V is TRBV6-1; TRBD1 is a possible D gene (5 bases). Germline CDR1 reads MNHNS; CDR2 reads SASEGT. There are 15 residues in the CDR3. Trimming stripped 6 bases from V and 0 bases from J, with 14 bases between.

This clonotype came up many times. The chain couples TRBV7-3 to TRBJ2-7; D is undetermined. Trimming shortened V by 5 bases and J by 5 bases, and 13 bases separated the two germline ends. The CDR3 sequence is 13 residues long. The germline CDR1 and CDR2 sequences are SGHTA and FQGTGA. The CDR3 is CASSERQFNEQYF. CDR3 bases: TGTGCCAGCAGCGAAAGACAATTCAACGAGCAGTACTTC.

This clonotype was seen ten or more times. The gene calls are TRBV7-2 and TRBJ1-2; D is unresolved. In germline, CDR1 is SGHTA, CDR2 FQGNSA. V shed 5 bases and J shed 6 bases, with 13 bases lying between them. CDR3 size: 13 residues. The CDR3 nucleotides read TGTGCCAGCAGCCCACGACATGTTCATGGCTACACCTTC. Translation gives CASSPRHVHGYTF.

This clonotype was seen many times. The V and J genes are TRBV19 and TRBJ1-1, with unresolved D. Germline CDR1 reads LNHDA; CDR2 reads SQIVND (reference sequence). This CDR3 is 14 amino acids long. V was pared by 7 bases and J by 1 base, with 13 bases between. The CDR3 sequence: CASKVRRQNTEAFF. The CDR3 nucleotides read TGTGCCAGTAAGGTGAGACGCCAGAACACTGAAGCTTTCTTT.

The rearrangement joins TRBV3-1 to TRBJ2-1, with TRBD2 identical over 8 bases. Looked up from germline, CDR1 is LGHDT and CDR2 is YNNKEL (reference sequence). The length of the CDR3 is 18 residues. With V trimmed by 4 bases and J by 7 bases, 18 bases remained unmatched. In nucleotides, the CDR3 is TGTGCCAGCAGCCGCAAACAAACCGGGACTAGTCTGGAAAATGAGCAGTTCTTC. Translated, it gives CASSRKQTGTSLENEQFF.